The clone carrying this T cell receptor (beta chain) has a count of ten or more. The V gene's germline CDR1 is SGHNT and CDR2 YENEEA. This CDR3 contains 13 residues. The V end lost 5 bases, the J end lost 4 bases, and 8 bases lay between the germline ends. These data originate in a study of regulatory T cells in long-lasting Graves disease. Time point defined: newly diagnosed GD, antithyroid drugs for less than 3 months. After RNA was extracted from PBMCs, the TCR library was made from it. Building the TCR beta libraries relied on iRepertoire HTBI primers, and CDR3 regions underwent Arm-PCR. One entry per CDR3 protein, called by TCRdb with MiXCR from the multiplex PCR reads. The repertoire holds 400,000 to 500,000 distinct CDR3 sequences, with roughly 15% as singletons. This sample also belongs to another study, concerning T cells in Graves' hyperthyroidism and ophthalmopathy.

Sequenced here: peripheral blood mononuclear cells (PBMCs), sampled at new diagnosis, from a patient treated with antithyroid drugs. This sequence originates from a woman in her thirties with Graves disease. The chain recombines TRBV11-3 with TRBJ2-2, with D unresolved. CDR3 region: CASSPGTTGELFF. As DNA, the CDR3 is TGTGCCAGCAGCCCCGGAACCACCGGGGAGCTGTTTTTT.